This TCR beta chain was profiled in a study of shared clonotypes between healthy human individuals. General study findings and limits: Estimated richness was generally greater in naive than memory subsets.

Assay execution proceeded at the deep level. The table came from immunoSEQ multiplex PCR; TCRdb's copy has only in-frame clones and leaves some out. This repertoire shows roughly 1,000,000 clones, 78% found once; its top ten account for around 0.6%. Germline V CDR1 and CDR2: KGHSH, LQKENI. The CDR3 extends over 15 amino acids. Trimming stripped 3 bases from V and 5 bases from J, with 17 bases between. Points on this clone: The antigen remains undetermined.

The rearrangement joins TRBV18 to TRBJ2-7; D is perhaps TRBD1 (7 bases). The material sequenced was memory CD4+ T cells from PBMCs. The sample's subset: CD45RA-negative fraction. The clonotype comes from a man younger than 35 in good health. Some clones in this sample may be carry-over from other donors' samples. The CDR3 reads CASSPSTGTRDEQYF. CDR3 in DNA: TGTGCCAGCTCACCCTCGACAGGGACTCGGGACGAGCAGTACTTC.